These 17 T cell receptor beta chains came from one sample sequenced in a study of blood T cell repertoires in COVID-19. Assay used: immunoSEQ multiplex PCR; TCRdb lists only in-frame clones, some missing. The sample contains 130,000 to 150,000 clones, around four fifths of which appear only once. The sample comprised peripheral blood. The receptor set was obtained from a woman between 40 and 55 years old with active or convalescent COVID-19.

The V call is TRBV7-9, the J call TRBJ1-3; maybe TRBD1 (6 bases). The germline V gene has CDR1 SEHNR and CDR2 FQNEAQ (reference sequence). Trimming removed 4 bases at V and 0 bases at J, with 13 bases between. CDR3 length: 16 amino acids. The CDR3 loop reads CASSYAGASSGNTIYF. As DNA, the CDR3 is TGTGCCAGCAGCTACGCAGGGGCTTCCTCTGGAAACACCATATATTTT.

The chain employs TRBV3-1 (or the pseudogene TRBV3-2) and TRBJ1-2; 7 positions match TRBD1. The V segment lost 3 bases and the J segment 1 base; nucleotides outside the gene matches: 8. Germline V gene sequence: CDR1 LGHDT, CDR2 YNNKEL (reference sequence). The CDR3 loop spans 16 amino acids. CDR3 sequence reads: CASSHDGGGVNYGYTF. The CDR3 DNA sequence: TGTGCCAGCAGCCACGACGGAGGGGGCGTTAACTATGGCTACACCTTC.

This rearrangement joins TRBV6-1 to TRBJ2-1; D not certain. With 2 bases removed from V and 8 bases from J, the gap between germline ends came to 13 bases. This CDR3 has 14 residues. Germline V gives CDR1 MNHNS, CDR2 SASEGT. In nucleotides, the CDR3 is TGTGCCAGCAGTGAAATTTGGCGACAAGATGAGCAGTTCTTC. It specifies CASSEIWRQDEQFF.

Here the CDR3 reads CASSAWDRGLYEQYF. CDR3 DNA: TGTGCCAGCAGCGCCTGGGACAGGGGCCTGTACGAGCAGTACTTC. The chain combines TRBV9 with TRBJ2-7, with 10 bases fitting TRBD1. The length of the CDR3 is 15 residues. Germline trimming cut 3 bases from V and 4 bases from J; bases unmatched to any gene: 7. CDR1 SGDLS and CDR2 YYNGEE come from the germline V gene. The entire variable domain, with the rest obtained from reference TRBV9 and TRBJ2-7, is as follows: DSGVTQTPKHLITATGQRVTLRCSPRSGDLSVYWYQQSLDQGLQFLIQYYNGEERAKGNILERFSAQQFPDLHSELNLSSLELGDSALYFCASSAWDRGLYEQYFGPGTRLTVT.

Here the CDR3 reads CASSPQQGPGELFF. The CDR3 DNA follows: TGTGCCAGCTCACCTCAACAGGGGCCCGGGGAGCTGTTTTTT. V usage is TRBV18 and J usage is TRBJ2-2, with 7 positions matching TRBD1. Trimming cost V 3 bases and J 6 bases; bases outside gene matches: 4. The CDR3 loop spans 14 amino acids. Per the germline V gene, CDR1 is KGHSH and CDR2 is LQKENI.

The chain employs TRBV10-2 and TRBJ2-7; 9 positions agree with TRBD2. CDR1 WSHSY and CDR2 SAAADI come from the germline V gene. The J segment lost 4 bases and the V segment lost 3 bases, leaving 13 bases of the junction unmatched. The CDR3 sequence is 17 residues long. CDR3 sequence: CASSDPFLAGGLYEQYF. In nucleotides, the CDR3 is TGCGCCAGCAGTGACCCCTTCCTGGCGGGAGGGCTTTACGAGCAGTACTTC.

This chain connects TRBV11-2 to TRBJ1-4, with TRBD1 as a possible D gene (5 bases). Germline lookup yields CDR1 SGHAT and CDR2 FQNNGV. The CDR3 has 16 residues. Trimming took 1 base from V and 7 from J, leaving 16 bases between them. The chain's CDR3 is CASSLVSVRTTEKLFF. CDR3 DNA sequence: TGTGCCAGCAGCTTAGTTAGTGTCCGGACAACTGAAAAACTGTTTTTT.

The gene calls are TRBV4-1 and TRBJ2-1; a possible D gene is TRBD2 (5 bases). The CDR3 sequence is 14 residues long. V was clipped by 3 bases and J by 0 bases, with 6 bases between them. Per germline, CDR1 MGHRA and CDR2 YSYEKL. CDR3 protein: CASSHRGSYNEQFF. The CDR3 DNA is TGCGCCAGCAGCCATCGGGGCTCCTACAATGAGCAGTTCTTC.

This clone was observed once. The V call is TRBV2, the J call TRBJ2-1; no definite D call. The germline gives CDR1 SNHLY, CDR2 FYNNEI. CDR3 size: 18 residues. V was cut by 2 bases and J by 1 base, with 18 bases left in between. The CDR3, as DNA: TGTGCCAGCAGTGAAACCCCGCCCCTAGGAGAGTCCTACAATGAGCAGTTCTTC. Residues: CASSETPPLGESYNEQFF.

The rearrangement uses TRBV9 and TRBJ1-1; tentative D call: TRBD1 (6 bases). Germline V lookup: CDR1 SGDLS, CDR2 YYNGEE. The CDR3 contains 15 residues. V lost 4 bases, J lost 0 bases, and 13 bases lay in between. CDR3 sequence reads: CASSPRQVMNTEAFF. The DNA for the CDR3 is TGTGCCAGCAGCCCTAGACAGGTGATGAACACTGAAGCTTTCTTT.

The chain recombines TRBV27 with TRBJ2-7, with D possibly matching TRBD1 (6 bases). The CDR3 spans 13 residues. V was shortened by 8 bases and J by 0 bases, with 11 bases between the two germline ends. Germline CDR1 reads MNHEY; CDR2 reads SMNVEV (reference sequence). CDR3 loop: CASGQGTSYEQYF. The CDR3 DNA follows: TGTGCCAGCGGTCAGGGGACCTCCTACGAGCAGTACTTC.

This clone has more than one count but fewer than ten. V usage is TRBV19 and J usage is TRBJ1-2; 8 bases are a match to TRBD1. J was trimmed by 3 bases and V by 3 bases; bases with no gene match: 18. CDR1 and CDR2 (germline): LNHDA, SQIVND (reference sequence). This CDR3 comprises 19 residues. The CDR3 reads CASSIPRMSRTGRDYGYTF. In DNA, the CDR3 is TGTGCCAGTAGTATCCCAAGGATGAGTCGGACAGGGCGGGACTATGGCTACACCTTC.

The CDR3 nucleotides read TGTGCCAGCGCTATCCCTGGGCGCCAAAATGAGCAGTTCTTC. Translating gives CASAIPGRQNEQFF. The rearrangement links TRBV28 to TRBJ2-1; D unresolved. The CDR3 contains 14 residues. The V and J ends lost 8 bases and 7 bases respectively, with 18 bases between them. Germline V CDR1 and CDR2: MDHEN, SYDVKM.

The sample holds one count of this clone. As DNA, the CDR3 is TGTGCCATCAGACGACAGGAGAACACTGAAGCTTTCTTT. It translates to CAIRRQENTEAFF. V is TRBV10-3 and J is TRBJ1-1; tentative D call: TRBD1 (6 bases). The CDR3 sequence is 13 residues long. Germline V gene data show CDR1 as ENHRY and CDR2 as SYGVKD. V shed 6 bases and J shed 1 base, with 9 bases lying between them.

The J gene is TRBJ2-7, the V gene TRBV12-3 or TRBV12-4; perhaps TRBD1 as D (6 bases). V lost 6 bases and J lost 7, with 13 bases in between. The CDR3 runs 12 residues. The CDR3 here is CASSLGAWEQYF. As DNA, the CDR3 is TGTGCCAGCAGCCTGGGGGCGTGGGAGCAGTACTTC.

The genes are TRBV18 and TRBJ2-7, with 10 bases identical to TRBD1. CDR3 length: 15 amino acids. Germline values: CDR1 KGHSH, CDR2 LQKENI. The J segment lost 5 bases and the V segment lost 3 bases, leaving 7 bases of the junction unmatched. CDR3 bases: TGTGCCAGCTCACCGACAGGGGGCTTAATCGACGAGCAGTACTTC. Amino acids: CASSPTGGLIDEQYF.

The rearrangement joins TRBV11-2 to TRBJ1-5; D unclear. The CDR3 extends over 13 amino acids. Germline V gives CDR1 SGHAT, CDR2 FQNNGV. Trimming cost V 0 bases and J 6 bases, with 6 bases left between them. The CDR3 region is CASSLDRSQPQHF. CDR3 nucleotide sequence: TGTGCCAGCAGCTTAGATCGGAGTCAGCCCCAGCATTTT.